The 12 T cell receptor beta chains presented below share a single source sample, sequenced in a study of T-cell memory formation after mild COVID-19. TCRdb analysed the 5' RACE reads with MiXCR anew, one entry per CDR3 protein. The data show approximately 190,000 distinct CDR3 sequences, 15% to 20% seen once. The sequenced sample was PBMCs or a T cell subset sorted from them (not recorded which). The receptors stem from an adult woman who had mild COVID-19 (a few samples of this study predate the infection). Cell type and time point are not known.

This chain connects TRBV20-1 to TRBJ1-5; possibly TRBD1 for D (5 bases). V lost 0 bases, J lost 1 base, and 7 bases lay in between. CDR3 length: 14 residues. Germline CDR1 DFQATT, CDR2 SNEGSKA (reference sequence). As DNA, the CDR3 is TGCAGTGCTAGAGACAGGGTCAGCAATCAGCCCCAGCATTTT. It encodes CSARDRVSNQPQHF.

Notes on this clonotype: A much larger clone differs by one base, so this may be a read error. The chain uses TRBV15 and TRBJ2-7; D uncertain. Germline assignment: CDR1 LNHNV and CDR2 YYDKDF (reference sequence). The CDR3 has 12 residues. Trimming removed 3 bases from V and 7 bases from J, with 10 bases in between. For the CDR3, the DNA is TGTGCCACCAGCAGGGACCGGAAGGAGCAGTACTTC. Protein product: CATSRDRKEQYF.

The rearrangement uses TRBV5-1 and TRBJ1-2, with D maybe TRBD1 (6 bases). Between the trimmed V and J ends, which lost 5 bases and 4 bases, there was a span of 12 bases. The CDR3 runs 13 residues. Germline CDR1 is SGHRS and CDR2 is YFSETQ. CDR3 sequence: CASSPRDIYGYTF. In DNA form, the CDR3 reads TGCGCCAGCAGTCCCCGGGACATCTATGGCTACACCTTC.

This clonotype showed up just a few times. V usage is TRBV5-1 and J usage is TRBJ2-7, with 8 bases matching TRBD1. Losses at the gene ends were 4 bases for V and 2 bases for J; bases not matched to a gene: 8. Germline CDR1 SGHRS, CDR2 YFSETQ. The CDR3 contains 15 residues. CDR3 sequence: CASSRGTGATYEQYF. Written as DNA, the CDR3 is TGCGCCAGCAGCCGAGGGACAGGCGCAACCTACGAGCAGTACTTC.

The CDR3 sequence is CASSQTGRQETQYF. In nucleotides, the CDR3 is TGTGCCAGCAGCCAAACGGGCCGCCAAGAGACCCAGTACTTC. V is TRBV3-2 and J is TRBJ2-5; TRBD2 is taken as the D call from the table, unchecked against the DNA. TRBV3-2 is tagged as a pseudogene. This CDR3 has 14 residues.

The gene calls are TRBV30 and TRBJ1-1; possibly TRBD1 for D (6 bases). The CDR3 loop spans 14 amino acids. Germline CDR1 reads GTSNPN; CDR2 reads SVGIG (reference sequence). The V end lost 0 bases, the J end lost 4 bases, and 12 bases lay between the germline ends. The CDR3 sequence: CAWSVGQGITEAFF. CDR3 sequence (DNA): TGTGCCTGGAGTGTTGGCCAGGGGATCACTGAAGCTTTCTTT.

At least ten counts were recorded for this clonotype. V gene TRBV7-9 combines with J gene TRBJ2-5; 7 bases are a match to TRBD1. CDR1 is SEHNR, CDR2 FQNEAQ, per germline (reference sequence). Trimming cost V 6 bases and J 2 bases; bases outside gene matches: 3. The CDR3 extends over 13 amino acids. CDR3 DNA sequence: TGTGCCAGCAGAAGGGGGCTTCAAGAGACCCAGTACTTC. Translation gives CASRRGLQETQYF.

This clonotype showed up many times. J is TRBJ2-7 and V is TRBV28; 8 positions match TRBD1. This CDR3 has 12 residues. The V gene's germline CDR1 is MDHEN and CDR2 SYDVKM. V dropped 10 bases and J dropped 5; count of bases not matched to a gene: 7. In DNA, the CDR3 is TGTGCCACCTGGACAGGGAACCACGAGCAGTACTTC. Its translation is CATWTGNHEQYF.

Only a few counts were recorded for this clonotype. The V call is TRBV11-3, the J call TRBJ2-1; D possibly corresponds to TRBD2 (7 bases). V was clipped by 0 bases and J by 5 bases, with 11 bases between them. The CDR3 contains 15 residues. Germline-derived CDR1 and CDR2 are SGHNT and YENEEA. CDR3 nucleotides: TGTGCCAGCAGCTTAGATCCCGGGGGGCACAATGAGCAGTTCTTC. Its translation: CASSLDPGGHNEQFF.

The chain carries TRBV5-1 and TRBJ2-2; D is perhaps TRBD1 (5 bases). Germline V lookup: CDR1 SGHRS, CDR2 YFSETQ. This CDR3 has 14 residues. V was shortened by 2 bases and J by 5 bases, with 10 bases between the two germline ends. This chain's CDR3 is CASSLQAGTGELFF. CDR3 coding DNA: TGCGCCAGCAGCTTACAGGCCGGAACCGGGGAGCTGTTTTTT.

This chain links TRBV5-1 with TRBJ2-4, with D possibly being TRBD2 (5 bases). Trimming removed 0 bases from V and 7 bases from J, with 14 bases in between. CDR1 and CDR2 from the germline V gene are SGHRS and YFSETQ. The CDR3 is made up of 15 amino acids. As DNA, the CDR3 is TGCGCCAGCAGCTTGGAACTAGGCGGCCCGAACATTCAGTACTTC. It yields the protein CASSLELGGPNIQYF.

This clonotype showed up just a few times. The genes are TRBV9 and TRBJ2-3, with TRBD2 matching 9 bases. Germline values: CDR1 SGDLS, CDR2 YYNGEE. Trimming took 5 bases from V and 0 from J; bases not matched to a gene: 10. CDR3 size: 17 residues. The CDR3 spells CASSSAGTSRSTDTQYF. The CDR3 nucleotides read TGTGCCAGCAGTTCCGCCGGGACTAGCAGAAGCACAGATACGCAGTATTTT.